What follows is one T cell receptor (beta chain) and its context. How the authors handled the data: Scientists estimated how many nucleated cells there were by amplifying reference gene primers. Clones were sequenced by immunoSEQ multiplex PCR, and TCRdb holds only the in-frame ones, with some missing. V and J calls and clone size follow that table, whereas D and trimming were derived from the DNA. The sample carries around 200,000 clones, about 86% recorded once. This sample is part of a study of blood T cell repertoires in COVID-19. Study-wide background: Sources were T cells, B-cell-depleted T cells, or PBMCs; the material itself was cDNA or gDNA.

The V and J ends lost 4 bases and 4 bases, in that order; junction bases with no gene match: 2. In germline, CDR1 is MNHGY, CDR2 SAAAGT. The length of the CDR3 is 14 residues. The chain joins TRBV6-8 to TRBJ1-4, with TRBD1 matching over 8 bases. The sequence was collected from a woman aged 18-35 years who had recovered from COVID-19. Sequences were obtained from peripheral blood. The DNA for the CDR3 is TGTGCCAGCAGTTCACAGGGGGGTAATGAAAAACTGTTTTTT. It specifies CASSSQGGNEKLFF.